These 23 T cell receptor beta chains were all obtained from the same sample, sequenced in a study of identical twins (dated by TCRdb to about 2016). Libraries were constructed by 5' RACE. Sequencing instrument: Illumina HiSeq 2000. Through fastp at Q25 and MiXCR, TCRdb rebuilt clones from the public reads, retaining in-frame beta chains. CDR3 protein duplicates are merged, each entry listing the most common genes and DNA. The sample yields more than 400,000 distinct CDR3 sequences; about 16% were counted once. The ten largest clones capture around 0.4% of the sample. These sequences were also reported in another study, on yellow fever vaccine responses in identical twins.

Sequencing input: CD4+ T cells sorted from blood. All receptors derive from a woman between 18 and 29 years old in good health.

There are a few counts of this clonotype. The chain is built from TRBV10-3 and TRBJ2-2; 11 nucleotides align to TRBD2. This CDR3 has 15 residues. Germline V gives CDR1 ENHRY, CDR2 SYGVKD. The J segment lost 6 bases and the V segment lost 3 bases, leaving 3 bases of the junction unmatched. CDR3 protein: CAISDSTSGAGELFF. Here the CDR3 DNA reads TGTGCCATCAGTGACTCGACTAGCGGGGCCGGGGAGCTGTTTTTT.

The rearrangement links TRBV7-2 to TRBJ1-2; the D is unclear. V lost 0 bases and J 2 bases, leaving 10 bases between the germline ends. The germline V gene has CDR1 SGHTA and CDR2 FQGNSA. The CDR3 is 15 residues long. The CDR3 DNA sequence: TGTGCCAGCAGCTTAGCCCACGGGCGAAACTATGGCTACACCTTC. Residues: CASSLAHGRNYGYTF.

This clonotype showed up just a few times. CDR3 in amino acids: CASSGAIRGQADTQYF. The CDR3 bases are TGTGCCAGCAGTGGAGCGATCAGGGGGCAAGCAGATACGCAGTATTTT. The chain is built from TRBV2 and TRBJ2-3, with 8 bases that match TRBD1. Per germline, CDR1 SNHLY and CDR2 FYNNEI. There are 16 residues in the CDR3. V lost 4 bases, J lost 4 bases, and 10 bases stayed unmatched.

This clonotype was detected a few times. The J gene is TRBJ2-5, the V gene TRBV20-1, with 11 bases aligning to TRBD1. The germline gives CDR1 DFQATT, CDR2 SNEGSKA (reference sequence). The CDR3 covers 15 residues. The junction had 6 bases not matched to a gene; V was cut back by 6 bases and J by 0 bases. CDR3 sequence (DNA): TGCAGTGCCCGGACAGGGGGCGGGTACCAAGAGACCCAGTACTTC. It is translated as CSARTGGGYQETQYF.

J is TRBJ2-7 and V is TRBV15; perhaps TRBD1 as D (6 bases). Trimming shortened V by 5 bases and J by 0 bases, and 11 bases separated the two germline ends. There are 14 residues in the CDR3. Looked up from germline, CDR1 is LNHNV and CDR2 is YYDKDF (reference sequence). The CDR3 protein is CATSLGHSSYEQYF. CDR3 in DNA: TGTGCCACCAGCCTGGGACACAGCTCCTACGAGCAGTACTTC. Filled out from reference TRBV15 and TRBJ2-7, the complete variable domain reads DAMVIQNPRYQVTQFGKPVTLSCSQTLNHNVMYWYQQKSSQAPKLLFHYYDKDFNNEADTPDNFQSRRPNTSFCFLDIRSPGLGDTAMYLCATSLGHSSYEQYFGPGTRLTVT.

This sequence joins TRBV12-3 or TRBV12-4 and TRBJ2-3; 13 bases are shared with TRBD2. J gave up 1 base and V 6 bases, and 7 bases lay outside the gene matches. The CDR3 has 17 residues. DNA for the CDR3: TGTGCCAGCAGCTTGGGACTAGCGGGATTCGGCACAGATACGCAGTATTTT. Protein: CASSLGLAGFGTDTQYF.

The chain links TRBV5-1 to TRBJ1-2; no clear D gene. The ends were cut back, 4 bases at V and 4 bases at J, with 11 bases in the middle. The CDR3 contains 13 residues. The V gene's germline CDR1 is SGHRS and CDR2 YFSETQ. CDR3 sequence reads: CASSQDTRYGYTF. CDR3 nucleotide sequence: TGCGCCAGCAGCCAAGACACCCGCTATGGCTACACCTTC.

A few counts support this clonotype. V usage is TRBV2 and J usage is TRBJ2-2, with TRBD2 matching 13 bases. Germline V CDR1 and CDR2: SNHLY, FYNNEI. The CDR3 contains 15 residues. Trimming at V came to 10 bases and at J to 7 bases, leaving 9 bases not matched to a gene. The CDR3 DNA is TGTGCCACCAGACTAGCGGGAGGTTTGGTCGGGGAGCTGTTTTTT. Translated: CATRLAGGLVGELFF.

This chain joins TRBV5-1 and TRBJ1-6; D might be TRBD1 (5 bases). There are 15 residues in the CDR3. Trimming stripped 5 bases from V and 0 bases from J, with 9 bases between. Germline V gene data show CDR1 as SGHRS and CDR2 as YFSETQ. The CDR3 protein is CASRGESSYNSPLHF. The CDR3 DNA reads as TGCGCCAGCAGGGGGGAAAGCTCCTATAATTCACCCCTCCACTTT.

This clonotype came up a few times. The CDR3 spells CASSFLAGEREQYF. CDR3 DNA sequence: TGTGCCAGCAGTTTTCTGGCGGGAGAGCGCGAGCAGTACTTC. The V gene is TRBV12-3 or TRBV12-4, the J gene TRBJ2-7; 7 nucleotides align to TRBD2. CDR3 length: 14 residues. J lost 6 bases, V lost 3 bases, and 8 bases had no gene match.

This clonotype came up a few times. The rearrangement links TRBV28 to TRBJ1-5; TRBD1 might be the D (6 bases). Germline-derived CDR1 and CDR2 are MDHEN and SYDVKM. V dropped 6 bases and J dropped 4 bases, with 13 bases sitting between them. The CDR3 length is 14 residues. The CDR3 loop is CASRGGTLNQPQHF. CDR3 nucleotide sequence: TGTGCCAGCAGGGGAGGGACACTGAATCAGCCCCAGCATTTT.

This clonotype was seen more than once but under ten times. CDR3 in amino acids: CATWTPGANVLTF. CDR3 nucleotides: TGTGCCACCTGGACACCTGGGGCCAACGTCCTGACTTTC. The genes are TRBV10-3 and TRBJ2-6, with D maybe TRBD1 (5 bases). Trimming took off 10 bases at V and 2 bases at J, with 9 bases between the two ends. Germline CDR1 is ENHRY and CDR2 is SYGVKD. The CDR3 is 13 amino acids.

The chain is built from TRBV18 and TRBJ1-2, with a possible D match to TRBD1 (5 bases). Looked up from germline, CDR1 is KGHSH and CDR2 is LQKENI. The CDR3 is 15 residues long. V shed 3 bases and J shed 0 bases, with 11 bases lying between them. The CDR3: CASSPYGQANYGYTF. The CDR3 DNA reads as TGTGCCAGCTCACCTTACGGACAAGCTAACTATGGCTACACCTTC.

This clonotype was seen more than once but under ten times. The chain recombines TRBV2 with TRBJ2-1; D gene ambiguous. Germline CDR1 is SNHLY and CDR2 is FYNNEI. Trimming stripped 6 bases from V and 7 bases from J, with 16 bases between. The CDR3 is made up of 14 amino acids. The CDR3 protein is CASRPWWSGNEQFF. CDR3 sequence (DNA): TGTGCCAGCAGGCCGTGGTGGTCAGGTAATGAGCAGTTCTTC.

The chain links TRBV4-1 to TRBJ1-4, with a weak D call TRBD1 (5 bases). CDR1 and CDR2 from the germline V gene are MGHRA and YSYEKL. The CDR3 is 15 amino acids. The V and J ends lost 0 bases and 8 bases respectively, with 13 bases between them. The CDR3 spells CASSQDWGSGEKLFF. CDR3 nucleotide sequence: TGCGCCAGCAGCCAAGATTGGGGGAGCGGGGAAAAACTGTTTTTT.

The rearrangement joins TRBV7-2 to TRBJ1-1, with TRBD1 as a possible D gene (5 bases). The CDR3 is made up of 15 amino acids. Germline V gene sequence: CDR1 SGHTA, CDR2 FQGNSA. Trimming took off 2 bases at V and 4 bases at J, with 14 bases between the two ends. The CDR3 DNA follows: TGTGCCAGCAGCTTATGGTGGACACTACGCACTGAAGCTTTCTTT. This sequence encodes CASSLWWTLRTEAFF.

The chain links TRBV12-3 or TRBV12-4 to TRBJ2-3; possible D gene TRBD2, 6 bases. Between the trimmed V and J ends, which lost 4 bases and 8 bases, there was a span of 16 bases. The CDR3 is 14 residues long. For the CDR3, the DNA is TGTGCCAGCAGTTATCTCCGGACTACGCCTACGCAGTATTTT. This gives the protein CASSYLRTTPTQYF.

V usage is TRBV12-3 or TRBV12-4 and J usage is TRBJ2-2, with a possible D match to TRBD2 (5 bases). The V gene lost 5 bases and the J gene lost 7 bases, with 14 bases spanning the gap. The CDR3 runs to 14 residues. For the CDR3, the DNA is TGTGCCAGCAGTACGGCGGGCCTGGTCGGGGAGCTGTTTTTT. Translating gives CASSTAGLVGELFF.

This clonotype was observed a handful of times. The chain joins TRBV11-1 to TRBJ2-5; D tentatively reads TRBD1 or TRBD2 (6 bases each). In germline, CDR1 is SGHAT, CDR2 FQDESV (reference sequence). The V end lost 5 bases, the J end lost 7 bases, and 20 bases lay between the germline ends. This CDR3 is 15 amino acids long. This CDR3 reads CASSPRTTQGRTQYF. DNA of the CDR3: TGTGCCAGCAGCCCGCGGACTACCCAGGGGCGGACCCAGTACTTC.

The chain recombines TRBV11-3 with TRBJ2-4; TRBD1 matches 9 bases. CDR3 length: 15 amino acids. Germline V CDR1 and CDR2: SGHNT, YENEEA. With 4 bases clipped from V and 5 bases from J, the junction kept 6 bases outside the gene matches. In nucleotides, the CDR3 is TGTGCCAGCAGCTACTGGGGACAGGGCGAAAACATTCAGTACTTC. It yields the protein CASSYWGQGENIQYF. The whole variable domain, remainder taken from reference TRBV11-3 and TRBJ2-4, is EAGVVQSPRYKIIEKKQPVAFWCNPISGHNTLYWYLQNLGQGPELLIRYENEEAVDDSQLPKDRFSAERLKGVDSTLKIQPAELGDSAVYLCASSYWGQGENIQYFGAGTRLSVL.

The chain joins TRBV24-1 to TRBJ2-2, with 9 positions matching TRBD1. Per the germline V gene, CDR1 is KGHDR and CDR2 is SFDVKD. The CDR3 spans 13 residues. Germline trimming cut 10 bases from V and 4 bases from J; bases unmatched to any gene: 3. The CDR3 is CATTGGGTGELFF. The CDR3 nucleotides are TGTGCCACGACAGGGGGTGGCACCGGGGAGCTGTTTTTT.

J is TRBJ1-2 and V is TRBV10-3; the match to TRBD1 covers 8 bases. This CDR3 is 14 amino acids long. The germline V gene encodes CDR1 ENHRY and CDR2 SYGVKD. J lost 4 bases, V lost 0 bases, and 1 base had no gene match. CDR3 in amino acids: CAISESDRGYGYTF. The CDR3 DNA reads as TGTGCCATCAGTGAGTCCGACAGGGGCTATGGCTACACCTTC.

V gene TRBV18 combines with J gene TRBJ2-1; the D gene is possibly TRBD2 (7 bases). CDR1 and CDR2 (germline): KGHSH, LQKENI. V was pared by 2 bases and J by 10 bases, with 15 bases between. This CDR3 has 14 amino acids. The CDR3 spells CASSPEGGAREQFF. DNA of the CDR3: TGTGCCAGCTCACCAGAAGGGGGGGCCCGAGAGCAGTTCTTC.